This TCR beta chain was recorded in a study of shared clonotypes between healthy human individuals. Study-wide background: Three plates were used per donor for CD4 naive, three for CD4 memory, two for CD8 naive and one for CD8 memory.

TCRdb's copy holds only in-frame clones and misses some; the assay was immunoSEQ multiplex PCR. The sample includes millions of clones, around nine tenths seen only once; the top ten take 0.14%. With respect to this clone: Its target is unknown.

General study points: Relative to memory subsets, naive subsets generally showed larger estimated richness. Depth was large, yet rarefaction showed that sorted-subset sequencing was incomplete.

The germline CDR1 and CDR2 sequences are MDHEN and SYDVKM. The CDR3 is 12 amino acids. V lost 5 bases and J 5 bases, leaving 9 bases between the germline ends. This chain connects TRBV28 to TRBJ1-2; D might be TRBD1 (5 bases). Material: naive CD4+ T cells sorted from blood. Subset indicated: CD45RA+ positively selected. The sequence was obtained from a man aged 18 to 29 in good health. The CDR3 coding sequence is TGTGCCAGCAGTGACAGCAGTTATGGCTACACCTTC. Translating it yields CASSDSSYGYTF.